The present T cell receptor beta chain was sequenced within a study of CD8 T cells in Susac syndrome. TCR beta sequencing covered blood CD8+ and CD4+ T cells. Included as multiple sclerosis controls were treatment-naive patients who had stable or active relapsing-remitting disease. The RNA input was roughly 0.45 to 1 ug, and it was reverse transcribed with random hexamers. Amplification of TCR beta CDR3 spanned 54 Vbeta and 13 Jbeta via immunoSEQ multiplex PCR. TCRdb re-derived calls from the immunoSEQ multiplex PCR reads in MiXCR, one entry per CDR3 protein. This sample has some 110,000 distinct CDR3 sequences, with approximately 93% found just once. CDR1 and CDR2 from the germline V gene are MGHRA and YSYEKL. The CDR3 covers 16 residues. The V end was cut by 4 bases, the J end by 2 bases, with 17 bases between.

This TCR was recovered from a human donor with multiple sclerosis. Sequencing used CD8+ T cells from PBMCs. The gene calls are TRBV4-1 and TRBJ2-5; no definite D call. The CDR3 region is CASSPSRTGFQETQYF. As DNA, the CDR3 is TGCGCCAGCAGCCCCTCCCGGACCGGATTTCAAGAGACCCAGTACTTC.